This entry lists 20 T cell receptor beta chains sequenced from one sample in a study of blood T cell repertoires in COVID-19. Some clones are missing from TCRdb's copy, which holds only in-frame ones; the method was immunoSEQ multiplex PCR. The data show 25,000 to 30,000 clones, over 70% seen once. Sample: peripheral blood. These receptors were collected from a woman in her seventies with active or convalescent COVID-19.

This CDR3 reads CASSSGGITDTQYF. The CDR3 DNA follows: TGTGCCAGCAGTAGCGGGGGGATAACAGATACGCAGTATTTT. The rearrangement joins TRBV6-5 to TRBJ2-3; 9 bases are a match to TRBD2. Germline loops: CDR1 MNHEY, CDR2 SVGAGI. The CDR3 contains 14 residues. The ends lost 5 bases at V and 3 bases at J; junction bases unmatched: 3.

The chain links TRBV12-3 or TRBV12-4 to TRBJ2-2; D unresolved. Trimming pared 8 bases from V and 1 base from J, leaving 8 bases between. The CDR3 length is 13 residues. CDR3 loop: CASRRVNTGELFF. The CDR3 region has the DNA TGTGCCAGCCGACGGGTGAACACCGGGGAGCTGTTTTTT.

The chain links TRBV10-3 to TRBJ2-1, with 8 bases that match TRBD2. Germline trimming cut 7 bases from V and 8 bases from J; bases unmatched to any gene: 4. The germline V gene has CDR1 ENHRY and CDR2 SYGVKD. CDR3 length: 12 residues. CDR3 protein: CAITRGGYEQFF. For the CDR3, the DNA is TGTGCCATCACCCGGGGGGGCTATGAGCAGTTCTTC.

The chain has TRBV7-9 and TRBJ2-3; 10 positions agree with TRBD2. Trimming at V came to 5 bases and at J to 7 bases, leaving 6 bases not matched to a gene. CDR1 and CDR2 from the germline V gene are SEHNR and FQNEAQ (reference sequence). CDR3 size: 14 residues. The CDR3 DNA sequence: TGTGCCAGCAGCCGCCCTAGCGGGGGTAATACGCAGTATTTT. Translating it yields CASSRPSGGNTQYF. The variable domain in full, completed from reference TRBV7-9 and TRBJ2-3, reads DTGVSQNPRHKITKRGQNVTFRCDPISEHNRLYWYRQTLGQGPEFLTYFQNEAQLEKSRLLSDRFSAERPKGSFSTLEIQRTEQGDSAMYLCASSRPSGGNTQYFGPGTRLTVL.

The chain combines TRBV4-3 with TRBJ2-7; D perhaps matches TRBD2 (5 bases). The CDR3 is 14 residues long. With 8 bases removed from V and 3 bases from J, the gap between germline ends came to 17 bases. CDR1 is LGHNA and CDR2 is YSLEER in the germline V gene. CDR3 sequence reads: CASARGQAGYEQYF. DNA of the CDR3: TGCGCCAGCGCCCGTGGGCAGGCGGGCTACGAGCAGTACTTC.

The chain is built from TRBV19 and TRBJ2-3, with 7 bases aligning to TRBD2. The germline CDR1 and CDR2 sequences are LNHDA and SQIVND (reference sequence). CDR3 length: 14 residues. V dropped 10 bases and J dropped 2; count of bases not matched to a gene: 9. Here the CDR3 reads CATTVGTITDTQYF. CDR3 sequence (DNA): TGTGCCACCACGGTGGGGACTATCACAGATACGCAGTATTTT.

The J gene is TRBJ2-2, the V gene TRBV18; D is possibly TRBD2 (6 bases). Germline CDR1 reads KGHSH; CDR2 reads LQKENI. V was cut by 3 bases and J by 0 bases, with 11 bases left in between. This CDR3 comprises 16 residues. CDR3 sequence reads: CASSPRGTANTGELFF. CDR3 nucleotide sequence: TGTGCCAGCTCACCGCGCGGGACGGCGAACACCGGGGAGCTGTTTTTT.

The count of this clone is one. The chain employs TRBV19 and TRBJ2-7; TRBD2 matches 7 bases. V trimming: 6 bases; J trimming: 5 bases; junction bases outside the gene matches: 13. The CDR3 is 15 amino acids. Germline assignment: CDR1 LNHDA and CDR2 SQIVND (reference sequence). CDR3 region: CASSVLGGGVNEQYF. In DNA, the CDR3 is TGTGCCAGTAGCGTGCTTGGGGGAGGGGTCAACGAGCAGTACTTC.

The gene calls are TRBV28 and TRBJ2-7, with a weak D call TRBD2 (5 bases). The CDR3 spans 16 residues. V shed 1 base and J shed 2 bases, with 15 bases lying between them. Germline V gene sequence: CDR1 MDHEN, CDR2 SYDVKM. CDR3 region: CASSLSGHGNAYEQYF. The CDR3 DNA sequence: TGTGCCAGCAGTTTATCAGGTCACGGGAATGCCTACGAGCAGTACTTC.

DNA for the CDR3: TGTGCCAGCAGCGTCGGGACCCAGGGGAATGAGCAGTTCTTC. Residues: CASSVGTQGNEQFF. The chain has TRBV9 and TRBJ2-1, with a weak D call TRBD1 (6 bases). Germline CDR1 is SGDLS and CDR2 is YYNGEE. This CDR3 comprises 14 residues. Trimming stripped 2 bases from V and 7 bases from J, with 13 bases between.

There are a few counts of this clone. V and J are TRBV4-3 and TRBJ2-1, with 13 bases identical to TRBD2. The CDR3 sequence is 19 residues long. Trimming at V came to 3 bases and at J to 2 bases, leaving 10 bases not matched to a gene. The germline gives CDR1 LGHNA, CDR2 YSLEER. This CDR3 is CASSQLLAGGSRAYNEQFF. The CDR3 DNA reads TGCGCCAGCAGCCAGTTACTAGCGGGAGGGTCTAGGGCCTACAATGAGCAGTTCTTC.

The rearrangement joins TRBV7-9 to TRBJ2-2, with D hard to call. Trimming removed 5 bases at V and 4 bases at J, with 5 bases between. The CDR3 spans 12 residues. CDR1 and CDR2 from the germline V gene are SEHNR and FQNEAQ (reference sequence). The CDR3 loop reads CASSHFTGELFF. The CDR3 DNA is TGTGCCAGCAGCCATTTCACCGGGGAGCTGTTTTTT.

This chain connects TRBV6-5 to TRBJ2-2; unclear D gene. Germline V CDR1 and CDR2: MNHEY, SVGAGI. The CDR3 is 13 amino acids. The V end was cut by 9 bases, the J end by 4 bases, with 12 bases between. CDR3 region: CASRTPGTGELFF. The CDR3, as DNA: TGTGCCAGTCGAACCCCCGGCACCGGGGAGCTGTTTTTT.

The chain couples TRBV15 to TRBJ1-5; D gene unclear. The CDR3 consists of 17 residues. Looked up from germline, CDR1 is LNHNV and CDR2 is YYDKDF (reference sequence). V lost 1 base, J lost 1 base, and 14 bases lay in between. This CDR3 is CATSRGISRESNQPQHF. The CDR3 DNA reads TGTGCCACCAGCAGAGGGATATCTCGGGAGAGCAATCAGCCCCAGCATTTT.

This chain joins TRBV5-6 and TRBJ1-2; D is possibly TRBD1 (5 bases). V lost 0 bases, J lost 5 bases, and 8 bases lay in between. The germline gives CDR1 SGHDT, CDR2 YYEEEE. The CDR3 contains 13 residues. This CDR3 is CASSLGQTYGYTF. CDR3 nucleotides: TGTGCCAGCAGCTTGGGACAGACGTATGGCTACACCTTC.

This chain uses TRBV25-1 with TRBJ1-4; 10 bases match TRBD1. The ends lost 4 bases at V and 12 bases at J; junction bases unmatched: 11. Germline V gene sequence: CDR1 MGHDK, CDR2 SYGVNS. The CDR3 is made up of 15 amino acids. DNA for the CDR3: TGTGCCAGCAGTGGGACAGGGGGAGGACAGCCCGAACTGTTTTTT. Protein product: CASSGTGGGQPELFF.

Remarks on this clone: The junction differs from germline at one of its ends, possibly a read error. As DNA, the CDR3 is TGCAGCGTTGAGCTAGCGGGAGGAGGGGGCAACGTCCTGACTTTC. It is translated as CSVELAGGGGNVLTF. J is TRBJ2-6 and V is TRBV29-1; 11 positions match TRBD2. The CDR3 consists of 15 residues. Germline V lookup: CDR1 SQVTM, CDR2 ANQGSEA.

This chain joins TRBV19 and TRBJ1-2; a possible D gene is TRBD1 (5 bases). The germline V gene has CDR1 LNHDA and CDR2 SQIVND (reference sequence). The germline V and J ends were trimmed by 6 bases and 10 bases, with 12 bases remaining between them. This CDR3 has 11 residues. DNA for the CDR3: TGTGCCAGTAGGGCCAGGGAGGCCTACACCTTC. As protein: CASRAREAYTF.

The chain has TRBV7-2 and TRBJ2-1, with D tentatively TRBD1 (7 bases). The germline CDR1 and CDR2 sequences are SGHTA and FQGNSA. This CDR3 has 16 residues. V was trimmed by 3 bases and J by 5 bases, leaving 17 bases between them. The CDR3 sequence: CASSFYMAGGNNEQFF. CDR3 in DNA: TGTGCCAGCAGCTTTTATATGGCAGGGGGGAACAATGAGCAGTTCTTC.

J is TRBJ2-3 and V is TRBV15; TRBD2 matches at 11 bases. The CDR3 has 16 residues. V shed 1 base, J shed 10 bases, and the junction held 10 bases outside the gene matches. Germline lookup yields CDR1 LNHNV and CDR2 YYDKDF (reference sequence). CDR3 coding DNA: TGTGCCACCAGCAGAGGCGGGGGACTAGCGGTAGCGGCGCAGTATTTT. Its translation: CATSRGGGLAVAAQYF. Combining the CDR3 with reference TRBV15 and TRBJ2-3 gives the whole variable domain DAMVIQNPRYQVTQFGKPVTLSCSQTLNHNVMYWYQQKSSQAPKLLFHYYDKDFNNEADTPDNFQSRRPNTSFCFLDIRSPGLGDTAMYLCATSRGGGLAVAAQYFGPGTRLTVL.